Each of the 12 T cell receptor beta chains below was sequenced from the same sample in a study of technical replicates of blood from a handful of donors. The repertoire was sequenced with immunoSEQ multiplex PCR; TCRdb's copy has only in-frame clones and lacks some. The sample lists tens of thousands of clones; 75% to 95% were seen once. Sequenced input: T cells isolated from PBMCs. The receptors shown here come from a human donor in good health. Some clones in this sample may be carry-over from other donors' samples.

The chain has TRBV6-1 and TRBJ2-5, with TRBD2 matching over 8 bases. The germline gives CDR1 MNHNS, CDR2 SASEGT. Trimming took 6 bases from V and 4 from J; bases not matched to a gene: 10. The CDR3 has 15 amino acids. The CDR3 here is CASRIGRLALETQYF. The DNA of the CDR3 is TGTGCCAGCAGGATAGGGCGACTAGCGTTAGAGACCCAGTACTTC.

This chain uses TRBV5-1 with TRBJ2-1, with 12 bases that match TRBD2. V lost 7 bases to trimming and J lost 0 bases; unmatched junction nucleotides: 8. Germline V CDR1 and CDR2: SGHRS, YFSETQ. CDR3 length: 17 amino acids. The chain's CDR3 is CASGTSGHWSSYNEQFF. CDR3 DNA: TGCGCCAGCGGGACTAGCGGGCACTGGAGCTCCTACAATGAGCAGTTCTTC.

The rearrangement uses TRBV6-5 and TRBJ2-7; TRBD1 is a possible D gene (5 bases). In germline, CDR1 is MNHEY, CDR2 SVGAGI. CDR3 length: 16 amino acids. V lost 2 bases and J 0 bases, leaving 14 bases between the germline ends. The CDR3 DNA sequence: TGTGCCAGCAGTTACGGCCCAGGGCGGAACTCCTACGAGCAGTACTTC. It encodes CASSYGPGRNSYEQYF.

The chain links TRBV27 to TRBJ2-7; 9 bases match TRBD2. CDR1 and CDR2 (germline): MNHEY, SMNVEV (reference sequence). There are 13 residues in the CDR3. V was pared by 8 bases and J by 5 bases, with 7 bases of the junction left unmatched. CDR3 nucleotides: TGTGCCAGCCTCGGTAGCGGGAGCGACGAGCAGTACTTC. Its protein is CASLGSGSDEQYF.

CDR3 DNA: TGTGCCAGCAGTTTCCAGGGTCGCACTGAAGCTTTCTTT. It is translated as CASSFQGRTEAFF. The gene calls are TRBV27 and TRBJ1-1, with TRBD1 as a possible D gene (5 bases). The CDR3 has 13 amino acids. Trimming stripped 3 bases from V and 4 bases from J, with 9 bases between. The germline CDR1 and CDR2 sequences are MNHEY and SMNVEV (reference sequence).

This chain links TRBV21-1 with TRBJ1-2; TRBD1 is taken as the D call from the table, unchecked against the DNA. TRBV21-1 counts as a pseudogene. The CDR3 covers 14 residues. The CDR3 bases are TGTGCCAGCAGCAAAGGGACAGGGGGCTATGGCTACACCTTC. The encoded protein is CASSKGTGGYGYTF.

The rearrangement joins TRBV2 to TRBJ2-1, with 7 nucleotides matching TRBD2. Trimming took 6 bases from V and 10 from J; bases not matched to a gene: 3. Germline V gives CDR1 SNHLY, CDR2 FYNNEI. CDR3 length: 11 amino acids. The CDR3, as DNA: TGTGCCAGCAGAGGACTAGACGAGCAGTTCTTC. It translates to CASRGLDEQFF.

The rearrangement uses TRBV7-9 and TRBJ1-2; D is unresolved. CDR3 size: 13 residues. Deletions cut 1 base from V and 6 bases from J, with 9 bases between. Germline CDR1 SEHNR, CDR2 FQNEAQ (reference sequence). In DNA, the CDR3 is TGTGCCAGCAGCTTAGGCCAGGTAAATGGCTACACCTTC. Its translation: CASSLGQVNGYTF.

This clone was seen more than once but under ten times. The chain has TRBV7-9 and TRBJ1-4; 10 bases are shared with TRBD1. The CDR3 sequence is 16 residues long. Trimming removed 1 base from V and 1 base from J; junction bases left unmatched: 0. Germline CDR1 and CDR2: SEHNR and FQNEAQ (reference sequence). This CDR3 reads CASSLGTGGTNEKLFF. DNA of the CDR3: TGTGCCAGCAGCTTAGGGACAGGGGGAACTAATGAAAAACTGTTTTTT.

The chain links TRBV9 to TRBJ2-3, with 7 positions matching TRBD2. Germline V gene lookup returns CDR1 SGDLS and CDR2 YYNGEE. CDR3 length equals 15 residues. After removal of 0 bases from V and 2 bases from J, the junction contained 3 bases not matched to a gene. This CDR3 is CASSVDGGTTDTQYF. The DNA of the CDR3 is TGTGCCAGCAGCGTAGACGGGGGGACCACAGATACGCAGTATTTT.

This clone was seen more than once but under ten times. The chain joins TRBV6-5 to TRBJ1-1; 7 positions agree with TRBD1. V was pared by 5 bases and J by 0 bases, with 6 bases of the junction left unmatched. Germline CDR1 MNHEY, CDR2 SVGAGI. This CDR3 has 15 residues. For the CDR3, the DNA is TGTGCCAGCAGTCTAACAGGGGTTATGAACACTGAAGCTTTCTTT. Amino acids: CASSLTGVMNTEAFF.

The chain joins TRBV27 to TRBJ1-1; 7 nucleotides agree with TRBD1. V lost 4 bases, J lost 3 bases, and 8 bases stayed unmatched. The CDR3 contains 15 residues. Germline-derived CDR1 and CDR2 are MNHEY and SMNVEV (reference sequence). CDR3 amino acids: CASSSLRGLYTEAFF. The CDR3 DNA sequence: TGTGCCAGCAGTTCCTTAAGGGGGCTCTACACTGAAGCTTTCTTT.